A single sample is the source of the 2 T cell receptor beta chains below, sequenced in a study of blood T cells in healthy people across ages. For the second PCR, which ran for about 6 to 11 cycles, a sample-barcoded 5' primer and a J-beta primer mix were used. MiXCR, run by TCRdb on the 5' RACE reads, gives a single entry per CDR3 protein. The sample holds roughly 1.6 million distinct CDR3 sequences, about 35% seen once. Sequenced sample: blood. These receptors came from a woman aged 25-40 years in good health.

V usage is TRBV20-1 and J usage is TRBJ2-3, with D possibly being TRBD2 (6 bases). This CDR3 region has 15 residues. V was trimmed by 4 bases and J by 1 base, leaving 15 bases between them. Germline-derived CDR1 and CDR2 are DFQATT and SNEGSKA (reference sequence). The chain's CDR3 is CSAKRSGDGTDTQYF. The CDR3, as DNA: TGCAGTGCTAAACGGTCGGGGGACGGCACAGATACGCAGTATTTT.

V is TRBV7-2 and J is TRBJ1-6; tentatively, D is TRBD1 (6 bases). V was cut by 5 bases and J by 0 bases, with 20 bases left in between. Germline V gene lookup returns CDR1 SGHTA and CDR2 FQGNSA. The length of the CDR3 is 19 residues. CDR3 protein: CASSPRGAPTSSYNSPLHF. For the CDR3, the DNA is TGTGCCAGCAGCCCAAGGGGGGCCCCGACGAGCTCCTATAATTCACCCCTCCACTTT.